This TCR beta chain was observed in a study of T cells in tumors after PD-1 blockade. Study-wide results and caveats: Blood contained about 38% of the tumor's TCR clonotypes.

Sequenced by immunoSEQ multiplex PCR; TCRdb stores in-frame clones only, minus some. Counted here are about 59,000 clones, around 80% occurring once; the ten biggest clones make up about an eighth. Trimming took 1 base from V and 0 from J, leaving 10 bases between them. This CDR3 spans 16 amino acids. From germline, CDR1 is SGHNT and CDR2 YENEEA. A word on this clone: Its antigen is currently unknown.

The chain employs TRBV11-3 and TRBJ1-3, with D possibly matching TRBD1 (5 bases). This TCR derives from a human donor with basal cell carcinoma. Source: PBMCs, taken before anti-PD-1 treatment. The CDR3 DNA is TGTGCCAGCAGCTTAGGACAGCCGAGCTCTGGAAACACCATATATTTT. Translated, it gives CASSLGQPSSGNTIYF.